This record looks at one T cell receptor (beta chain) sequence and its context. Its specificity is not known. These data come from a study of T cell responses to AZD1222 COVID-19 vaccine. Study as a whole: Analysis merged second doses at about 4 or about 12 weeks. Whole-study findings and limits: Donors skewed white British and female; clonal diversity was possibly underestimated.

Assay: immunoSEQ multiplex PCR; the TCRdb copy retains only in-frame clones and omits some. The sample gives 150,000 to 190,000 clones, less than 95% of which show up once; about 2% is in the top ten. Per the germline V gene, CDR1 is SGHNT and CDR2 is YYREEE (reference sequence). The V and J ends lost 2 bases and 4 bases, in that order; junction bases with no gene match: 8. This CDR3 comprises 17 residues. Sample: peripheral blood, taken on day 0 of AZD1222 vaccination. The sequence was collected from an adult in good health. V usage is TRBV5-4 and J usage is TRBJ2-3; 12 bases are shared with TRBD2. CDR3 coding DNA: TGTGCCAGCAGCTTAACTAAGCGACTAGCGGGAGCAGATACGCAGTATTTT. Translation: CASSLTKRLAGADTQYF. The full variable domain, rest sourced from reference TRBV5-4 and TRBJ2-3, is ETGVTQSPTHLIKTRGQQVTLRCSSQSGHNTVSWYQQALGQGPQFIFQYYREEENGRGNFPPRFSGLQFPNYSSELNVNALELDDSALYLCASSLTKRLAGADTQYFGPGTRLTVL.